This T cell receptor (beta chain) appears in the sequencing data of a study of T cell responses to AZD1222 COVID-19 vaccine. Study results and caveats: Spike as a whole was targeted by vaccine-associated CD4 TCRs, dominant at 160-218 and 743-854.

TCRdb keeps only in-frame clones here, not all; method: immunoSEQ multiplex PCR. The sample contains more than 100,000 clones, 85% of which appear only once. On this clone: Its antigen is as yet unknown.

The TCR was taken from an adult who received the MenACWY meningococcal vaccine as a control. This material consisted of peripheral blood, taken 28 days after the second dose of the MenACWY control vaccine.

The CDR3 is CASSFGQGANTGELFF. The CDR3 nucleotides read TGTGCCAGCAGTTTTGGACAGGGGGCAAACACCGGGGAGCTGTTTTTT. The chain recombines TRBV6-5 with TRBJ2-2, with 11 nucleotides matching TRBD1. The germline V gene has CDR1 MNHEY and CDR2 SVGAGI. V dropped 4 bases and J dropped 2; count of bases not matched to a gene: 3. CDR3 length: 16 amino acids.